This is a list of T cell receptor beta chains from one sample in a study of cytomegalovirus exposure and HLA in healthy donors. Some clones are missing from TCRdb's copy, which holds only in-frame ones; the method was immunoSEQ multiplex PCR. Of about 140,000 clones listed, over 60% are singletons. Input material: PBMCs. Every receptor here comes from a man between 40 and 49 years old in good health and CMV-seropositive. Each CDR3 is given with its conserved first and last residue.

J gene	CDR3 length	V gene	CDR3 protein
TRBJ1-1	13	TRBV7-6	CASSLSLNTEAFF
TRBJ2-7	17	TRBV4-1	CASSWRPLTSGDYEQYF
TRBJ1-1	15	TRBV11-1	CASSSGQGPGTEAFF
TRBJ2-1	15	TRBV9	CASSVRRGGGNEQFF
TRBJ2-2	16	TRBV4-2	CASSQESGPVTGELFF
TRBJ1-2	16	TRBV4-1	CASSQDGTGTPYGYTF
.	15	TRBV4-3	CASSQDGRQGDEQYF
TRBJ1-1	12	TRBV5-1	CASSLGSTEAFF
TRBJ1-4	16	TRBV5-4	CASSLFAGATNEKLFF
TRBJ2-7	13	TRBV18	CASSPSASYEQYF
TRBJ1-1	12	TRBV29-1	CSVETGEAEAFF
TRBJ2-3	13	TRBV10-3	CASQGGGTDTQYF
TRBJ2-7	14	TRBV27	CASSLRRTSYEQYF
TRBJ2-7	13	TRBV7-2	CASSLGGHYEQYF
TRBJ2-7	16	TRBV7-2	CASSLVSAGNGYEQYF
TRBJ2-3	17	TRBV7-9	CASSLIGQRASTDTQYF
TRBJ2-7	12	TRBV27	CASRGLSYEQYF
TRBJ1-2	15	TRBV30	CAWGWLGADNYGYTF
TRBJ2-5	16	TRBV4-2	CASSLGTSGEQETQYF
TRBJ2-7	15	TRBV27	CASSLSAGSLYEQYF
TRBJ2-7	10	TRBV9	CASGEREQYF
TRBJ1-1	13	TRBV29-1	CSVLRDKNTEAFF
TRBJ2-3	15	TRBV30	CAWTQGGRETDTQYF
TRBJ2-5	12	TRBV5-8	CASSWGGETQYF
TRBJ2-1	15	TRBV13	CASSSGLAGGNEQFF
TRBJ2-1	13	TRBV5-4	CASSLPRGNEQFF
TRBJ2-6	14	TRBV6-5	CASRPGIGANVLTF
TRBJ2-1	14	TRBV30	CAWRGLAEYNEQFF
TRBJ1-2	15	TRBV13	CASSSGTGLGYGYTF
TRBJ2-2	14	TRBV18	CASFLTGSAGELFF
TRBJ2-7	15	TRBV7-2	CASSLGTSCPYEQYF
TRBJ2-7	14	TRBV4-1	CASSQARGGYEQYF
TRBJ1-5	16	TRBV18	CASSPNNLGEGQPQHF